This passage covers 15 T cell receptor beta chains from one sample sequenced in a study of T cells in Graves' hyperthyroidism and ophthalmopathy. Amplified TCR beta CDR3 regions derived from RNA transcripts. RT-PCR in the first round (using the HTBI primer set) targeted the TCR CDR3. TCRdb recomputed calls from the multiplex PCR reads with MiXCR, one row per CDR3 protein. The sample comprises about 840,000 distinct CDR3 sequences, about 38% of which are singletons, and 7.5% to 9.5% rests with the top ten. The sequenced sample was blood. The receptors were gathered from a man aged 18 to 35 with Graves' hyperthyroidism.

This clonotype has only a few counts. The chain recombines TRBV9 with TRBJ2-7, with a tentative D call TRBD2 (6 bases). The germline V and J ends were trimmed by 0 bases and 5 bases, with 15 bases remaining between them. There are 15 residues in the CDR3. The germline CDR1 and CDR2 sequences are SGDLS and YYNGEE. CDR3 loop: CASSVAAGTPNEQYF. As DNA, the CDR3 is TGTGCCAGCAGCGTAGCGGCGGGAACCCCCAACGAGCAGTACTTC.

This clonotype has ten or more counts. J is TRBJ1-1 and V is TRBV7-3; D may be TRBD1 (6 bases). V lost 1 base, J lost 1 base, and 16 bases lay in between. Germline-derived CDR1 and CDR2 are SGHTA and FQGTGA. This CDR3 has 17 amino acids. CDR3 residues: CASSLKGGRITNTEAFF. Here the CDR3 DNA reads TGTGCCAGCAGCTTAAAGGGGGGAAGGATCACGAACACTGAAGCTTTCTTT.

This clonotype occurred many times. This chain links TRBV10-3 with TRBJ2-6; D is unresolved. Per germline, CDR1 ENHRY and CDR2 SYGVKD. The CDR3 sequence is 15 residues long. Trimming took off 1 base at V and 1 base at J, with 5 bases between the two ends. CDR3 residues: CAISELYSGANVLTF. The CDR3 DNA follows: TGTGCCATCAGTGAGTTGTATTCTGGGGCCAACGTCCTGACTTTC.

This clonotype appeared a single time. The junction and the germline gene differ at one end; a read error may be behind it. The rearrangement joins TRBV5-1 to TRBJ2-5; TRBD1 agrees at 7 bases. The length of the CDR3 is 14 residues. Germline CDR1 reads SGHRS; CDR2 reads YFSETQ. The CDR3 DNA follows: TGCGCCGGCAGCGTGATAGGGGGCGCGGAGACCCAGTACTTC. As protein: CAGSVIGGAETQYF.

With respect to this clonotype: A much larger clone is a single base away; this may be a read error. The rearrangement uses TRBV29-1 and TRBJ2-7; unclear D gene. Between the trimmed V and J ends, which lost 7 bases and 0 bases, there was a span of 13 bases. CDR1 SQVTM and CDR2 ANQGSEA come from the germline V gene. The CDR3 has 13 residues. The CDR3 DNA follows: TGCAGCGCGTCAGGTGGTGACTCCTACGAGCAGTACTTC. This sequence encodes CSASGGDSYEQYF.

The chain employs TRBV7-9 and TRBJ2-5, with 12 bases matching TRBD1. This CDR3 has 15 residues. Germline CDR1 is SEHNR and CDR2 is FQNEAQ (reference sequence). With V trimmed by 5 bases and J by 4 bases, 5 bases remained unmatched. Here the CDR3 DNA reads TGTGCCAGCAGCGCGGCGGGACAGGGGGCAGAGACCCAGTACTTC. Its translation is CASSAAGQGAETQYF.

This clonotype was detected ten times or more. This chain connects TRBV20-1 to TRBJ2-7, with unresolved D. CDR3 length: 12 residues. Between the trimmed V and J ends, which lost 1 base and 3 bases, there was a span of 7 bases. The germline V gene has CDR1 DFQATT and CDR2 SNEGSKA (reference sequence). CDR3 DNA: TGCAGTGCTAGAGTAGCAGACTACGAGCAGTACTTC. This gives the protein CSARVADYEQYF.

This clonotype was observed a single time. The chain uses TRBV9 and TRBJ1-4; no reliable D call. The V end was cut by 4 bases, the J end by 10 bases, with 17 bases between. The CDR3 consists of 14 residues. The germline V gene encodes CDR1 SGDLS and CDR2 YYNGEE. Written as DNA, the CDR3 is TGTGCCAGCAGCCCTCGGCCAGGCTCTGGAAAACTGTTTTTT. It specifies CASSPRPGSGKLFF.

This clonotype occurred many times. V gene TRBV19 combines with J gene TRBJ1-1, with D possibly matching TRBD1 (5 bases). CDR1 and CDR2 from the germline V gene are LNHDA and SQIVND (reference sequence). The CDR3 has 15 amino acids. V shed 6 bases and J shed 4 bases, with 18 bases lying between them. This CDR3 reads CASRTLTQGATEAFF. CDR3 DNA sequence: TGTGCCAGTAGGACTCTAACCCAGGGTGCCACTGAAGCTTTCTTT.

The gene calls are TRBV9 and TRBJ2-5, with 8 bases fitting TRBD1. J was trimmed by 5 bases and V by 5 bases; bases with no gene match: 20. Per germline, CDR1 SGDLS and CDR2 YYNGEE. The CDR3 sequence is 18 residues long. CDR3 bases: TGTGCCAGCAGTTTAATACTTTCCGGACAGGGCCTGCGGGAGACCCAGTACTTC. Protein sequence: CASSLILSGQGLRETQYF.

The rearrangement links TRBV10-3 to TRBJ2-2; D is unresolved. Trimming stripped 3 bases from V and 0 bases from J, with 8 bases between. The CDR3 sequence is 15 residues long. Per the germline V gene, CDR1 is ENHRY and CDR2 is SYGVKD. This CDR3 reads CAISEFAPNTGELFF. CDR3 sequence (DNA): TGTGCCATCAGTGAATTCGCGCCGAACACCGGGGAGCTGTTTTTT.

The chain combines TRBV19 with TRBJ2-5; 10 nucleotides line up with TRBD1. Losses at the gene ends were 3 bases for V and 3 bases for J; bases not matched to a gene: 7. CDR3 length equals 16 residues. CDR1 and CDR2 from the germline V gene are LNHDA and SQIVND (reference sequence). CDR3 in DNA: TGTGCCAGTAGTATTGTCGCTGGGACAGGGGAAGAGACCCAGTACTTC. Its translation is CASSIVAGTGEETQYF.

This clonotype was counted between two and nine times. The V call is TRBV7-9, the J call TRBJ2-2; D perhaps matches TRBD1 (5 bases). V was shortened by 3 bases and J by 7 bases, with 15 bases between the two germline ends. The CDR3 has 15 residues. Germline CDR1 is SEHNR and CDR2 is FQNEAQ (reference sequence). CDR3 in DNA: TGTGCCAGCAGCTTGTATGCACAGGATAACGGGGAGCTGTTTTTT. Translating gives CASSLYAQDNGELFF.

The rearrangement joins TRBV7-9 to TRBJ1-1; 9 bases match TRBD1. The trim removed 0 bases at V and 4 bases at J, leaving 3 bases unmatched. This CDR3 region has 15 residues. The V gene's germline CDR1 is SEHNR and CDR2 FQNEAQ (reference sequence). The CDR3 DNA reads as TGTGCCAGCAGCTTAGCTGTGACAGGGGGCACTGAAGCTTTCTTT. Its protein product is CASSLAVTGGTEAFF.

The V call is TRBV20-1, the J call TRBJ1-1; possible D gene TRBD1, 6 bases. CDR1 is DFQATT, CDR2 SNEGSKA, per germline (reference sequence). The ends were cut back, 6 bases at V and 1 base at J, with 15 bases in the middle. The CDR3 loop spans 14 amino acids. Here the CDR3 DNA reads TGCAGTGCCCACGAGGGACAAGAGAACACTGAAGCTTTCTTT. It is translated as CSAHEGQENTEAFF.